These T cell receptor beta chains were read from a single sample in a study of Graves' ophthalmopathy and Graves' hyperthyroidism. Via MiXCR, TCRdb re-called the multiplex PCR reads, giving one row per CDR3 protein. Of under 800,000 distinct CDR3 sequences in the sample, approximately 21% were seen once. Sequencing used peripheral blood. The receptors shown here come from a woman aged 18-29 years with stable Graves' hyperthyroidism. Some clones in this sample may be carry-over from other donors' samples. Both conserved end residues are part of each CDR3. Each record gives: J gene, V gene, D gene, clone size, CDR3 protein, CDR3 DNA. D genes are given only for firm matches. A row's size may be missing; if present it is once, few, many or a size class.

J: TRBJ2-7; V: TRBV5-1; D: .; size: .; CDR3: CASSLVWENYEQYF; DNA: TGCGCCAGCAGCTTGGTTTGGGAGAATTACGAGCAGTACTTC
J: TRBJ1-5; V: TRBV30; D: .; size: .; CDR3: CASATGTTGPQHF; DNA: TGTGCCTCCGCGACTGGAACTACAGGGCCCCAGCATTTT
J: TRBJ1-6; V: TRBV6-1; D: .; size: many; CDR3: CASSEARGANSPLHF; DNA: TGTGCCAGCAGTGAAGCGCGGGGGGCCAATTCACCCCTCCACTTT
J: TRBJ2-5; V: TRBV19; D: .; size: many; CDR3: CASSTQLRGETQYF; DNA: TGTGCCAGTAGTACCCAATTGAGGGGTGAGACCCAGTACTTC
J: TRBJ2-7; V: TRBV28; D: .; size: many; CDR3: CASSPRGGESGEQYF; DNA: TGTGCCAGCAGTCCTCGTGGAGGGGAGTCTGGCGAGCAGTACTTC
J: TRBJ1-5; V: TRBV5-1; D: .; size: few; CDR3: CASSLDAEGQPQHF; DNA: TGCGCCAGCAGCTTGGACGCCGAGGGGCAGCCCCAGCATTTT
J: TRBJ1-6; V: TRBV5-1; D: TRBD1; size: few; CDR3: CASSLKTGVSSPLHF; DNA: TGCGCCAGCAGCCTAAAGACAGGGGTGAGTTCACCCCTCCACTTT
J: TRBJ1-5; V: TRBV4-1; D: .; size: .; CDR3: CASSRSSVNQPQHF; DNA: TGCGCCAGCAGCCGCTCCTCTGTCAATCAGCCCCAGCATTTT
J: TRBJ2-7; V: TRBV7-9; D: .; size: many; CDR3: CASSLPSFYEQYF; DNA: TGTGCCAGCAGCTTACCCAGTTTCTACGAGCAGTACTTC
J: TRBJ2-7; V: TRBV20-1; D: .; size: many; CDR3: CSASGFRAGNREQYF; DNA: TGCAGTGCCTCTGGATTTCGCGCGGGGAATCGGGAGCAGTACTTC
J: TRBJ2-5; V: TRBV20-1; D: TRBD1; size: many; CDR3: CSATPGQGAWETQYF; DNA: TGCAGTGCCACCCCAGGACAGGGGGCGTGGGAGACCCAGTACTTC
J: TRBJ2-3; V: TRBV20-1; D: .; size: many; CDR3: CSTSRTDTQYF; DNA: TGCAGTACCTCCCGGACAGATACGCAGTATTTT
J: TRBJ1-1; V: TRBV6-2/TRBV6-3; D: .; size: many; CDR3: CASSYFYDGGPRNTEAFF; DNA: TGTGCCAGCAGTTACTTTTATGATGGGGGCCCCCGTAACACTGAAGCTTTCTTT
J: TRBJ2-7; V: TRBV28; D: .; size: many; CDR3: CASSTIDIYEQYF; DNA: TGTGCCAGCAGTACGATCGACATCTACGAGCAGTACTTC
J: TRBJ2-7; V: TRBV18; D: TRBD2; size: many; CDR3: CASSPPGGRIHEQYF; DNA: TGTGCCAGCTCACCACCGGGCGGGAGAATCCACGAGCAGTACTTC
J: TRBJ1-6; V: TRBV2; D: .; size: many; CDR3: CASSEAYKGFPLHF; DNA: TGTGCCAGCAGTGAAGCGTATAAGGGGTTTCCCCTCCACTTT
J: TRBJ1-1; V: TRBV7-9; D: .; size: many; CDR3: CASSFQGEAFF; DNA: TGTGCCAGCAGCTTTCAGGGGGAAGCTTTCTTT
J: TRBJ2-6; V: TRBV5-1; D: .; size: many; CDR3: CASTNPGTGANVLTF; DNA: TGCGCCAGCACCAACCCAGGGACTGGGGCCAACGTCCTGACTTTC
J: TRBJ2-5; V: TRBV12-3/TRBV12-4; D: TRBD2; size: .; CDR3: CASSLNRAGRETQYF; DNA: TGTGCCAGCAGTTTAAATAGAGCGGGAAGAGAGACCCAGTACTTC
J: TRBJ1-3; V: TRBV10-3; D: .; size: once; CDR3: CAISEHPQGPGNTIYF; DNA: TGTGCCATCAGTGAGCATCCTCAGGGTCCTGGAAACACCATATATTTT
J: TRBJ2-2; V: TRBV12-3/TRBV12-4; D: TRBD1; size: .; CDR3: CASGRDRGYPGELFF; DNA: TGTGCCAGCGGAAGGGACAGGGGTTATCCCGGGGAGCTGTTTTTT
J: TRBJ1-1; V: TRBV15; D: .; size: many; CDR3: CATSRDFPQNTEAFF; DNA: TGTGCCACCAGCAGAGATTTTCCCCAGAACACTGAAGCTTTCTTT
J: TRBJ1-5; V: TRBV6-2/TRBV6-3; D: .; size: .; CDR3: CASSFRENQPQHF; DNA: TGTGCCAGCAGCTTTCGTGAGAATCAGCCCCAGCATTTT
J: TRBJ1-2; V: TRBV6-1; D: .; size: many; CDR3: CASSEGYESYGYTF; DNA: TGTGCCAGCAGTGAAGGGTACGAGTCCTATGGCTACACCTTC
J: TRBJ2-2; V: TRBV15; D: .; size: .; CDR3: CATSRDRADNTGELFF; DNA: TGTGCCACCAGCAGAGATAGAGCAGACAACACCGGGGAGCTGTTTTTT
J: TRBJ2-7; V: TRBV19; D: .; size: .; CDR3: CASSRRDGEEYEQYF; DNA: TGTGCCAGTAGTAGGAGGGACGGAGAGGAATACGAGCAGTACTTC
J: TRBJ2-5; V: TRBV5-5; D: .; size: many; CDR3: CASSLVAGRETQYF; DNA: TGTGCCAGCAGCTTGGTGGCAGGGAGGGAGACCCAGTACTTC
J: TRBJ2-6; V: TRBV6-2/TRBV6-3; D: .; size: .; CDR3: CASSHPRDTYSGANVLTF; DNA: TGTGCCAGCAGTCATCCTAGGGATACCTACTCTGGGGCCAACGTCCTGACTTTC
J: TRBJ1-2; V: TRBV7-9; D: .; size: many; CDR3: CASSPRDGYTF; DNA: TGTGCCAGCAGCCCAAGGGATGGCTACACCTTC
J: TRBJ2-7; V: TRBV13; D: TRBD1; size: .; CDR3: CASSPPDRASAYEQYF; DNA: TGTGCCAGCAGCCCGCCAGACAGGGCTTCTGCCTACGAGCAGTACTTC
J: TRBJ1-2; V: TRBV28; D: .; size: .; CDR3: CASTAPVRGYGYTF; DNA: TGTGCCAGCACAGCCCCAGTGAGGGGGTATGGCTACACCTTC
J: TRBJ1-1; V: TRBV5-1; D: .; size: many; CDR3: CASSRDNEAFF; DNA: TGCGCCAGCAGCCGGGACAATGAAGCTTTCTTT
J: TRBJ2-5; V: TRBV5-1; D: .; size: .; CDR3: CAISFQAGQETQYF; DNA: TGCGCCATCAGCTTTCAGGCGGGACAAGAGACCCAGTACTTC
J: TRBJ2-7; V: TRBV27; D: TRBD2; size: .; CDR3: CASRPRGVTYEQYF; DNA: TGTGCCAGCAGACCCCGGGGGGTAACCTACGAGCAGTACTTC
J: TRBJ1-6; V: TRBV12-3/TRBV12-4; D: .; size: many; CDR3: CASSRTDYNSPLHF; DNA: TGTGCCAGCAGCCGGACAGACTATAATTCACCCCTCCACTTT
J: TRBJ2-5; V: TRBV11-2; D: TRBD2; size: .; CDR3: CASSQDELAEYQETQYF; DNA: TGTGCCAGCAGCCAAGATGAACTAGCGGAATACCAAGAGACCCAGTACTTC
J: TRBJ2-5; V: TRBV19; D: TRBD2; size: .; CDR3: CASSIGTSGSRQETQYF; DNA: TGTGCCAGTAGTATCGGGACTAGCGGGAGCCGTCAAGAGACCCAGTACTTC